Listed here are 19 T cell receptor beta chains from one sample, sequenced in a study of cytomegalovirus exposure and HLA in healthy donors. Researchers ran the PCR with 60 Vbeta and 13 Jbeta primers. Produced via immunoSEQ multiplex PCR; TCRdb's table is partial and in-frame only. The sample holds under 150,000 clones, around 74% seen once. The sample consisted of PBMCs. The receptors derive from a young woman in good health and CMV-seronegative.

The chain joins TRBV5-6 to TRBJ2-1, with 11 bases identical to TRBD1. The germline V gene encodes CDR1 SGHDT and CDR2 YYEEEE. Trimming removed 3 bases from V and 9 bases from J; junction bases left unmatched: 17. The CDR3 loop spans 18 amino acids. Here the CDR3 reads CASSYGTGGSSVAVEQFF. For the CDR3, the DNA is TGTGCCAGCAGCTACGGGACAGGGGGAAGTTCTGTCGCAGTTGAGCAGTTCTTC.

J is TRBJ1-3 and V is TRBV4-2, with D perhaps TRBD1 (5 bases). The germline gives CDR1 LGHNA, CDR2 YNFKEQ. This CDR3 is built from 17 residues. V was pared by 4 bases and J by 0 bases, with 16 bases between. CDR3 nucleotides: TGTGCCAGCAGCCCCTTCCGGCAGGGCACCTCTGGAAACACCATATATTTT. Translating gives CASSPFRQGTSGNTIYF.

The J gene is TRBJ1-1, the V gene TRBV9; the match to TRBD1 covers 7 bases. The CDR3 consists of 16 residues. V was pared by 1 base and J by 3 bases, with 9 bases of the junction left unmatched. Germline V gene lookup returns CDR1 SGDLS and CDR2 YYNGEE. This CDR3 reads CASSVYRQGYDTEAFF. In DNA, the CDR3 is TGTGCCAGCAGCGTATATAGACAGGGATATGACACTGAAGCTTTCTTT.

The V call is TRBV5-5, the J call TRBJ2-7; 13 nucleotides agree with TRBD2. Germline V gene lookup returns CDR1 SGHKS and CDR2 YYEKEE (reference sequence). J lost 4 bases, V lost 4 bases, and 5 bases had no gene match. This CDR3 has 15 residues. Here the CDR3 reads CASSVGTSGAYEQYF. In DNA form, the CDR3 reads TGTGCCAGCAGCGTCGGGACTAGCGGGGCTTACGAGCAGTACTTC.

This CDR3 is CASSSQGYYEQYF. CDR3 sequence (DNA): TGTGCCAGCAGCTCACAGGGGTACTACGAGCAGTACTTC. V is TRBV7-2 and J is TRBJ2-7; the match to TRBD1 covers 7 bases. This CDR3 is built from 13 residues. V was pared by 4 bases and J by 3 bases, with 3 bases of the junction left unmatched. The germline V gene encodes CDR1 SGHTA and CDR2 FQGNSA.

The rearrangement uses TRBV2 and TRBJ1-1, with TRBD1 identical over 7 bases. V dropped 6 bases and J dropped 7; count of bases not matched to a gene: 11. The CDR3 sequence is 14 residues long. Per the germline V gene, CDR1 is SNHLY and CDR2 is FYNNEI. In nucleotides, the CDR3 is TGTGCCAGCAGAAAGACAGGGCCGATCAATGAAGCTTTCTTT. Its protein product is CASRKTGPINEAFF.

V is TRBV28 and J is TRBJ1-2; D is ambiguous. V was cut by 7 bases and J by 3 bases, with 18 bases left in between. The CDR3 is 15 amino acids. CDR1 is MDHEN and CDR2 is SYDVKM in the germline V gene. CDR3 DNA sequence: TGTGCCAGCACCCAACGACTGCCCCATGACTATGGCTACACCTTC. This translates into CASTQRLPHDYGYTF.

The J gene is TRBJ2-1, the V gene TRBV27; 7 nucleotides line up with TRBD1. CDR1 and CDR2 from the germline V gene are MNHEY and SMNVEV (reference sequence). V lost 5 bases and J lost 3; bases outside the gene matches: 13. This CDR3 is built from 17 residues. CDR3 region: CASSPTGSLKHYNEQFF. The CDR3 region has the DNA TGTGCCAGCAGTCCGACAGGGTCATTAAAACACTACAATGAGCAGTTCTTC.

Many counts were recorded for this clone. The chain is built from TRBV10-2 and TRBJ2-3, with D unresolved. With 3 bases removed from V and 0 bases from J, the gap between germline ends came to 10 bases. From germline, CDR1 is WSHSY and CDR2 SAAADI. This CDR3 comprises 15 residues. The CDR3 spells CASSDNRASTDTQYF. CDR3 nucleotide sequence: TGCGCCAGCAGTGACAACCGAGCTAGCACAGATACGCAGTATTTT.

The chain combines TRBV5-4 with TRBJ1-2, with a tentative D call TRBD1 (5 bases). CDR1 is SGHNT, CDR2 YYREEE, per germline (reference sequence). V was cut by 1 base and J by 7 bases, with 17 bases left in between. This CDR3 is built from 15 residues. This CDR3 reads CASSLYVGGIGGYTF. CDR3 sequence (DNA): TGTGCCAGCAGCTTGTATGTCGGGGGGATAGGTGGCTACACCTTC.

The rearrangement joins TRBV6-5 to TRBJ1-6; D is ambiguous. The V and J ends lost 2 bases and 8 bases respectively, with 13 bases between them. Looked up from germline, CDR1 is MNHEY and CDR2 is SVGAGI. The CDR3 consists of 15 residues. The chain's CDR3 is CASSYNRVWDSPLHF. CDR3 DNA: TGTGCCAGCAGTTACAATCGGGTGTGGGATTCACCCCTCCACTTT.

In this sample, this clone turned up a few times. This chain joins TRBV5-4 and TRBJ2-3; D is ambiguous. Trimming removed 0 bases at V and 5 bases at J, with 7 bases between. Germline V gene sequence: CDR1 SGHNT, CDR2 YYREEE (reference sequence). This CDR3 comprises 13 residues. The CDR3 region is CASSLGTRDTQYF. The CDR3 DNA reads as TGTGCCAGCAGCTTGGGAACTCGAGATACGCAGTATTTT.

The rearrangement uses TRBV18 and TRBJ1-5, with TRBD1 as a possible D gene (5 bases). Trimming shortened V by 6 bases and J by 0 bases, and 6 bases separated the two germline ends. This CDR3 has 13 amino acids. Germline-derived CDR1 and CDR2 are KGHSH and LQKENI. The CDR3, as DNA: TGTGCCAGCTCCCAGGGTAGCAATCAGCCCCAGCATTTT. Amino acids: CASSQGSNQPQHF.

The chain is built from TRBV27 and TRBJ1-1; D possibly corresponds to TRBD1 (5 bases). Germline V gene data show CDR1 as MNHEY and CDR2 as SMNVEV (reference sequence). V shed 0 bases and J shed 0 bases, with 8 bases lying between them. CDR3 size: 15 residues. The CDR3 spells CASSLSSRVNTEAFF. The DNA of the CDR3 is TGTGCCAGCAGTTTATCATCCAGGGTGAACACTGAAGCTTTCTTT.

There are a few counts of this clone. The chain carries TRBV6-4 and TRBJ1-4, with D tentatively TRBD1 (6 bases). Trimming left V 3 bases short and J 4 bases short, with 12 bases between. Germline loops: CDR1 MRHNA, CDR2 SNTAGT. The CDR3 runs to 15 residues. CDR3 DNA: TGTGCCAGCAGTGAGGGGGCAGAGAATAATGAAAAACTGTTTTTT. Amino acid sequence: CASSEGAENNEKLFF.

The CDR3 region has the DNA TGTGCCAGCAGTCTCGCCGGGACAGGGCTCCATATGTACTTC. Amino acids: CASSLAGTGLHMYF. The chain couples TRBV27 to TRBJ2-5, with 9 bases aligning to TRBD1. Germline V gene lookup returns CDR1 MNHEY and CDR2 SMNVEV (reference sequence). This CDR3 spans 14 amino acids. V lost 5 bases, J lost 13 bases, and 14 bases stayed unmatched.

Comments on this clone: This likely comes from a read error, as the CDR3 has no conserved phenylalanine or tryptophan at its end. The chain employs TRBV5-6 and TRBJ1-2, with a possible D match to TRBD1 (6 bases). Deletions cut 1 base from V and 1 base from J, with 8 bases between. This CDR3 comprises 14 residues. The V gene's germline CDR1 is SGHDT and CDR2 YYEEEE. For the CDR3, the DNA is TGTGCCAGCAGCTTGTACAGGGATAACTATGGCTACACCGTC. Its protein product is CASSLYRDNYGYTV.

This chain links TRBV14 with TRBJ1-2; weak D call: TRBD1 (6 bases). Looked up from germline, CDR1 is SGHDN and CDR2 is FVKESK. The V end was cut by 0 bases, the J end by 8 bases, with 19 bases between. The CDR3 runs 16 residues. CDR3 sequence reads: CASSQERPGGISGYTF. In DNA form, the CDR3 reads TGTGCCAGCAGCCAAGAAAGGCCGGGGGGCATTTCAGGCTACACCTTC. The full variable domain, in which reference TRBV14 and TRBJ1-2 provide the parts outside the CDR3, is EAGVTQFPSHSVIEKGQTVTLRCDPISGHDNLYWYRRVMGKEIKFLLHFVKESKQDESGMPNNRFLAERTGGTYSTLKVQPAELEDSGVYFCASSQERPGGISGYTFGSGTRLTVV.

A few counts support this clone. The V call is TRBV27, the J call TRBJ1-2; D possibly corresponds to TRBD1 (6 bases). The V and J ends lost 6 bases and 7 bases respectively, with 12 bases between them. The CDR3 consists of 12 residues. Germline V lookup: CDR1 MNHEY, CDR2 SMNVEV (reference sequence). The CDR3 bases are TGTGCCAGCAGGAGTACAGGGCGTGGCTACACCTTC. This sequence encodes CASRSTGRGYTF.